A single sample is the source of the 27 T cell receptor beta chains below, sequenced in a study of memory CD8 T cells in hepatitis C reinfection. Produced via immunoSEQ multiplex PCR; TCRdb's table is partial and in-frame only. The table records over 45,000 clones, roughly 90% of them present only once. Time point denoted: pre-reinfection, 55 to 20 weeks before reinfection detection. TCR sequencing was done directly ex vivo on sorted cells, without expansion in vitro. Material for sequencing was naive CD8+ T cells sorted from blood. The receptors shown here come from a man between 18 and 29 years old with hepatitis C virus infection.

This chain joins TRBV5-6 and TRBJ2-5; D remains ambiguous. The V gene's germline CDR1 is SGHDT and CDR2 YYEEEE. The CDR3 length is 14 residues. Trimming shortened V by 1 base and J by 4 bases, and 11 bases separated the two germline ends. The CDR3 loop reads CASSLSLSGETQYF. The CDR3 bases are TGTGCCAGCAGCTTGAGTCTCAGTGGAGAGACCCAGTACTTC.

This chain links TRBV5-1 with TRBJ2-1; TRBD2 matches at 13 bases. Germline CDR1 and CDR2: SGHRS and YFSETQ. This CDR3 is built from 18 residues. V lost 1 base to trimming and J lost 1 base; unmatched junction nucleotides: 5. The CDR3 coding sequence is TGCGCCAGCAGCTTGTTGGGGGGACTAGCGGGATCCTACAATGAGCAGTTCTTC. Translation gives CASSLLGGLAGSYNEQFF.

V gene TRBV13 combines with J gene TRBJ2-1; 11 nucleotides line up with TRBD1. The CDR3 is made up of 13 amino acids. The junction had 0 bases not matched to a gene; V was cut back by 3 bases and J by 8 bases. Germline lookup yields CDR1 PRHDT and CDR2 FYEKMQ (reference sequence). The CDR3 protein is CASSLDRGHEQFF. Written as DNA, the CDR3 is TGTGCCAGCAGCTTGGACAGGGGGCATGAGCAGTTCTTC.

A single count supports this clone. The chain couples TRBV7-9 to TRBJ2-6; 8 bases map to TRBD1. CDR3 length equals 17 residues. The trim removed 4 bases at V and 3 bases at J, leaving 8 bases unmatched. Germline V gives CDR1 SEHNR, CDR2 FQNEAQ (reference sequence). The CDR3 spells CASSSGQGVGGANVLTF. The CDR3 bases are TGTGCCAGCAGCTCTGGACAGGGAGTAGGTGGGGCCAACGTCCTGACTTTC.

The chain joins TRBV9 to TRBJ2-1, with 7 positions matching TRBD2. The CDR3 has 15 amino acids. CDR1 is SGDLS, CDR2 YYNGEE, per germline. Germline trimming cut 1 base from V and 2 bases from J; bases unmatched to any gene: 3. This CDR3 reads CASSVLGGAYNEQFF. The CDR3 DNA reads TGTGCCAGCAGCGTATTGGGGGGGGCCTACAATGAGCAGTTCTTC.

The rearrangement links TRBV27 to TRBJ2-3, with D possibly TRBD1 on 6 matching bases. V shed 3 bases and J shed 0 bases, with 10 bases lying between them. Germline V lookup: CDR1 MNHEY, CDR2 SMNVEV (reference sequence). There are 15 residues in the CDR3. The CDR3 DNA sequence: TGTGCCAGCAGTTTGGACAGATATAGCACAGATACGCAGTATTTT. Translating it yields CASSLDRYSTDTQYF.

The chain joins TRBV19 to TRBJ2-2; no clear D gene. Trimming shortened V by 5 bases and J by 3 bases, and 7 bases separated the two germline ends. Germline V gene lookup returns CDR1 LNHDA and CDR2 SQIVND (reference sequence). CDR3 length: 13 residues. The DNA of the CDR3 is TGTGCCAGTAGTCCCAAATACACCGGGGAGCTGTTTTTT. It yields the protein CASSPKYTGELFF.

The rearrangement links TRBV2 to TRBJ1-2; TRBD1 matches at 8 bases. V trimming: 4 bases; J trimming: 4 bases; junction bases outside the gene matches: 5. This CDR3 region has 14 residues. Germline V gene data show CDR1 as SNHLY and CDR2 as FYNNEI. The chain's CDR3 is CASSGQGMSYGYTF. The DNA of the CDR3 is TGTGCCAGCAGTGGACAGGGGATGAGCTATGGCTACACCTTC.

The J gene is TRBJ2-1, the V gene TRBV19; TRBD2 aligns across 10 bases. The ends lost 4 bases at V and 0 bases at J; junction bases unmatched: 6. Germline V gives CDR1 LNHDA, CDR2 SQIVND (reference sequence). The CDR3 loop spans 17 amino acids. CDR3 nucleotide sequence: TGTGCCAGTAGTAGTACTAGCGGGGCCCACTCCTACAATGAGCAGTTCTTC. Its protein product is CASSSTSGAHSYNEQFF.

This clone appeared a few times. This chain connects TRBV5-6 to TRBJ1-1; D is possibly TRBD1 (6 bases). This CDR3 contains 13 residues. V shed 5 bases and J shed 1 base, with 9 bases lying between them. Looked up from germline, CDR1 is SGHDT and CDR2 is YYEEEE. DNA of the CDR3: TGTGCCAGCAGTTTGACAGGGAACACTGAAGCTTTCTTT. Its protein is CASSLTGNTEAFF.

The V call is TRBV29-1, the J call TRBJ2-5, with D possibly matching TRBD1 (6 bases). Germline values: CDR1 SQVTM, CDR2 ANQGSEA. Trimming took 3 bases from V and 2 from J, leaving 16 bases between them. The length of the CDR3 is 15 residues. CDR3 loop: CSVDYPPGTQETQYF. CDR3 DNA sequence: TGCAGCGTTGACTACCCCCCGGGGACACAAGAGACCCAGTACTTC.

V usage is TRBV19 and J usage is TRBJ2-5, with a tentative D call TRBD1 (7 bases). With the DNA end fitting TRBJ2-7 better, the J assignment may be wrong. This CDR3 spans 14 amino acids. Germline V gene lookup returns CDR1 LNHDA and CDR2 SQIVND (reference sequence). The CDR3 is CASRPGGSSYEQYF. CDR3 nucleotide sequence: TGTGCCAGTAGACCAGGGGGGAGCTCCTACGAGCAGTACTTC.

The chain links TRBV27 to TRBJ1-1; D is uncertain. The V end was cut by 5 bases, the J end by 1 base, with 17 bases between. This CDR3 has 16 amino acids. Germline CDR1 is MNHEY and CDR2 is SMNVEV (reference sequence). This CDR3 is CASSQKLGRKNTEAFF. The CDR3 bases are TGTGCCAGCAGTCAGAAGCTGGGCAGGAAGAACACTGAAGCTTTCTTT.

The chain combines TRBV19 with TRBJ2-5; perhaps TRBD2 as D (6 bases). Germline V gene data show CDR1 as LNHDA and CDR2 as SQIVND (reference sequence). This CDR3 is built from 15 residues. V was shortened by 5 bases and J by 6 bases, with 19 bases between the two germline ends. CDR3 residues: CASSPVVGSLKTQYF. The CDR3 DNA reads as TGTGCCAGTAGTCCCGTTGTCGGGAGTCTCAAGACCCAGTACTTC. Together with reference TRBV19 and TRBJ2-5, the CDR3 gives the full variable domain: DGGITQSPKYLFRKEGQNVTLSCEQNLNHDAMYWYRQDPGQGLRLIYYSQIVNDFQKGDIAEGYSVSREKKESFPLTVTSAQKNPTAFYLCASSPVVGSLKTQYFGPGTRLLVL.

V is TRBV7-9 and J is TRBJ2-5; 9 bases are shared with TRBD1. There are 15 residues in the CDR3. The germline V gene has CDR1 SEHNR and CDR2 FQNEAQ (reference sequence). The ends lost 5 bases at V and 4 bases at J; junction bases unmatched: 8. The CDR3 is CASSPQGTGLETQYF. CDR3 coding DNA: TGTGCCAGCAGCCCTCAGGGGACAGGGTTAGAGACCCAGTACTTC. The entire variable domain, with the rest obtained from reference TRBV7-9 and TRBJ2-5, is as follows: DTGVSQNPRHKITKRGQNVTFRCDPISEHNRLYWYRQTLGQGPEFLTYFQNEAQLEKSRLLSDRFSAERPKGSFSTLEIQRTEQGDSAMYLCASSPQGTGLETQYFGPGTRLLVL.

The chain is built from TRBV4-1 and TRBJ1-3, with D tentatively TRBD1 (5 bases). The CDR3 is 18 residues long. V dropped 1 base and J dropped 2 bases, with 18 bases sitting between them. Per germline, CDR1 MGHRA and CDR2 YSYEKL. The CDR3 DNA is TGCGCCAGCAGCCAAGTAGCACAGGAGCCAGGCACTGGAAACACCATATATTTT. Its translation is CASSQVAQEPGTGNTIYF.

The chain combines TRBV2 with TRBJ2-5; 7 bases align to TRBD1. The CDR3 loop spans 15 amino acids. Trimming cost V 2 bases and J 5 bases; bases outside gene matches: 8. Per the germline V gene, CDR1 is SNHLY and CDR2 is FYNNEI. For the CDR3, the DNA is TGTGCCAGCAGTGAAACGACAGGGCTCGGGGAGACCCAGTACTTC. The encoded protein is CASSETTGLGETQYF.

The CDR3 is CASSLVFADTQYF. For the CDR3, the DNA is TGTGCCAGCAGCTTAGTATTTGCAGATACGCAGTATTTT. The chain has TRBV7-8 and TRBJ2-3; D uncertain. The CDR3 contains 13 residues. Looked up from germline, CDR1 is SGHVS and CDR2 is FQNEAQ. The V end was cut by 1 base, the J end by 4 bases, with 6 bases between.

The rearrangement uses TRBV11-2 and TRBJ1-1, with D possibly TRBD1 on 5 matching bases. Germline-derived CDR1 and CDR2 are SGHAT and FQNNGV. Trimming took 1 base from V and 5 from J, leaving 8 bases between them. This CDR3 comprises 13 residues. The DNA of the CDR3 is TGTGCCAGCAGCTTAGTTGGGGGGACTGAAGCTTTCTTT. This gives the protein CASSLVGGTEAFF.

The chain links TRBV6-1 to TRBJ1-1; D might be TRBD1 (5 bases). Trimming left V 3 bases short and J 1 base short, with 9 bases between. This CDR3 has 14 residues. CDR1 MNHNS and CDR2 SASEGT come from the germline V gene. CDR3 loop: CASSEIGQNTEAFF. The CDR3 coding sequence is TGTGCCAGCAGTGAGATCGGACAGAACACTGAAGCTTTCTTT.

The chain is built from TRBV7-2 and TRBJ2-7; tentatively, D is TRBD2 (6 bases). The CDR3 runs to 13 residues. V was shortened by 1 base and J by 7 bases, with 11 bases between the two germline ends. Germline V gives CDR1 SGHTA, CDR2 FQGNSA. For the CDR3, the DNA is TGTGCCAGCAGCTTAGGCGGCCTAGCGGAGCAGTACGTC. It codes for CASSLGGLAEQYV.

V is TRBV27 and J is TRBJ1-2; weak D call: TRBD1 (6 bases). The CDR3 extends over 14 amino acids. CDR1 MNHEY and CDR2 SMNVEV come from the germline V gene (reference sequence). The V and J ends lost 9 bases and 4 bases respectively, with 18 bases between them. CDR3 nucleotide sequence: TGTGCCAGTGCCCAGGGGCCCTGGGGCTATGGCTACACCTTC. Residues: CASAQGPWGYGYTF.

The rearrangement uses TRBV19 and TRBJ2-1; 13 bases align to TRBD2. Germline values: CDR1 LNHDA, CDR2 SQIVND (reference sequence). V lost 6 bases, J lost 9 bases, and 8 bases stayed unmatched. This CDR3 region has 15 residues. For the CDR3, the DNA is TGTGCCAGTAGACCTCTAGGACTAGCGGGAGTTGAGCAGTTCTTC. This encodes CASRPLGLAGVEQFF.

The rearrangement uses TRBV7-6 and TRBJ2-2; 11 bases align to TRBD2. Germline loops: CDR1 SGHVS, CDR2 FNYEAQ. V was clipped by 2 bases and J by 7 bases; unmatched bases: 3. The CDR3 runs 15 residues. The DNA for the CDR3 is TGTGCCAGCAGCTTATCTAGCGGGGGGTACGGGGAGCTGTTTTTT. This translates into CASSLSSGGYGELFF.

V usage is TRBV11-2 and J usage is TRBJ2-1, with a tentative D call TRBD1 (6 bases). Trimming removed 3 bases from V and 5 bases from J, with 8 bases in between. CDR1 and CDR2 from the germline V gene are SGHAT and FQNNGV. This CDR3 has 13 amino acids. The CDR3 is CASSFEGDNEQFF. The DNA for the CDR3 is TGTGCCAGCAGCTTCGAGGGGGACAATGAGCAGTTCTTC.

The V and J genes are TRBV4-2 and TRBJ2-7; TRBD1 matches 7 bases. Germline V lookup: CDR1 LGHNA, CDR2 YNFKEQ. There are 14 residues in the CDR3. The V segment lost 1 base and the J segment 2 bases; nucleotides outside the gene matches: 2. Written as DNA, the CDR3 is TGTGCCAGCAGCCAAGGGACAGGCACCTACGAGCAGTACTTC. Amino acid sequence: CASSQGTGTYEQYF.

This clone occurred once. This sequence joins TRBV7-9 and TRBJ2-1; 8 nucleotides match TRBD1. V was clipped by 5 bases and J by 8 bases; unmatched bases: 8. The CDR3 covers 14 residues. The germline gives CDR1 SEHNR, CDR2 FQNEAQ (reference sequence). The CDR3 loop is CASSQQGDLDEQFF. CDR3 DNA: TGTGCCAGCAGCCAACAGGGGGACCTTGATGAGCAGTTCTTC. The whole variable domain, remainder taken from reference TRBV7-9 and TRBJ2-1, is DTGVSQNPRHKITKRGQNVTFRCDPISEHNRLYWYRQTLGQGPEFLTYFQNEAQLEKSRLLSDRFSAERPKGSFSTLEIQRTEQGDSAMYLCASSQQGDLDEQFFGPGTRLTVL.